These 23 T cell receptor beta chains were all obtained from the same sample, sequenced in a study of CD8 T cells in ankylosing spondylitis. TCRdb independently ran MiXCR on the 5' RACE reads; one entry per CDR3 protein. The sample lists about 92,000 distinct CDR3 sequences; about 9.1% were seen once. Sequencing was carried out using blood, either unsorted or a sorted T cell fraction (not recorded which). The origin of the receptors is a male donor with ankylosing spondylitis or in good health (not recorded which).

This clonotype was seen many times. The gene calls are TRBV7-9 and TRBJ1-4; tentative D call: TRBD1 (6 bases). The CDR3 is 15 amino acids. V was clipped by 5 bases and J by 10 bases, with 20 bases between them. The germline V gene encodes CDR1 SEHNR and CDR2 FQNEAQ (reference sequence). The CDR3 bases are TGTGCCAGCAGCCCGACCAGAGGGGGGCCTGCAAAACTGTTTTTT. This gives the protein CASSPTRGGPAKLFF.

This clonotype was detected ten times or more. This sequence joins TRBV20-1 and TRBJ2-3; D ambiguous. The CDR3 covers 13 residues. Germline CDR1 reads DFQATT; CDR2 reads SNEGSKA (reference sequence). The V end was cut by 3 bases, the J end by 4 bases, with 11 bases between. The CDR3 DNA follows: TGCAGTGCTAGCCAAGCAAGGTCAGATACGCAGTATTTT. Protein product: CSASQARSDTQYF.

This clonotype was seen at least ten times. The chain combines TRBV12-3 or TRBV12-4 with TRBJ2-7, with 11 nucleotides matching TRBD2. With V trimmed by 2 bases and J by 0 bases, 3 bases remained unmatched. This CDR3 region has 16 residues. The CDR3 coding sequence is TGTGCCAGCAGTTTATCTAGCGGGGGGCACTCCTACGAGCAGTACTTC. It specifies CASSLSSGGHSYEQYF.

This clonotype was seen only a few times. The chain employs TRBV7-2 and TRBJ2-1, with 7 bases that match TRBD2. V was pared by 0 bases and J by 3 bases, with 11 bases of the junction left unmatched. CDR3 size: 18 residues. CDR1 is SGHTA, CDR2 FQGNSA, per germline. CDR3 DNA sequence: TGTGCCAGCAGCTTAGCTTTTGGTGTCGGGGGGATCTACAATGAGCAGTTCTTC. Translated, it gives CASSLAFGVGGIYNEQFF. The full variable domain, its missing parts supplied by reference TRBV7-2 and TRBJ2-1, is GAGVSQSPSNKVTEKGKDVELRCDPISGHTALYWYRQSLGQGLEFLIYFQGNSAPDKSGLPSDRFSAERTGGSVSTLTIQRTQQEDSAVYLCASSLAFGVGGIYNEQFFGPGTRLTVL.

This clonotype showed up many times. The gene calls are TRBV27 and TRBJ2-1; 10 nucleotides match TRBD1. This CDR3 spans 17 amino acids. Trimming took 5 bases from V and 1 from J; bases not matched to a gene: 8. Germline assignment: CDR1 MNHEY and CDR2 SMNVEV (reference sequence). CDR3 bases: TGTGCCAGCAGTCCTAAACCGGGACAGGGGTCCTACAATGAGCAGTTCTTC. Residues: CASSPKPGQGSYNEQFF.

This clonotype was counted at least ten times. The chain combines TRBV19 with TRBJ1-5; D remains ambiguous. The CDR3 has 14 amino acids. The V end lost 3 bases, the J end lost 8 bases, and 14 bases lay between the germline ends. CDR1 is LNHDA, CDR2 SQIVND, per germline (reference sequence). The CDR3 bases are TGTGCCAGTAGTATCTTGCGAAACCAAGAGCCCCAGCATTTT. Translated: CASSILRNQEPQHF.

The table lists this clonotype with many counts. The V call is TRBV27, the J call TRBJ1-5, with D possibly matching TRBD1 (6 bases). This CDR3 has 14 residues. Germline V gene sequence: CDR1 MNHEY, CDR2 SMNVEV (reference sequence). Trimming removed 3 bases from V and 4 bases from J, with 10 bases in between. CDR3 residues: CASSFNRENQPQHF. The CDR3 DNA reads as TGTGCCAGCAGTTTCAACAGGGAAAATCAGCCCCAGCATTTT.

This sequence joins TRBV3-1 and TRBJ2-3; 10 positions match TRBD2. After removal of 3 bases from V and 7 bases from J, the junction contained 7 bases not matched to a gene. Germline V gene data show CDR1 as LGHDT and CDR2 as YNNKEL (reference sequence). There are 15 residues in the CDR3. CDR3 in amino acids: CASSQSAGGRNTQYF. DNA for the CDR3: TGTGCCAGCAGCCAGTCAGCGGGGGGGCGGAATACGCAGTATTTT.

This clonotype appeared a single time. The chain is built from TRBV3-1 and TRBJ1-1; no clear D gene. Germline V gene data show CDR1 as LGHDT and CDR2 as YNNKEL (reference sequence). The CDR3 runs 12 residues. Deletions cut 3 bases from V and 0 bases from J, with 2 bases between. The CDR3 spells CASSQMNTEAFF. The CDR3 DNA is TGTGCCAGCAGCCAGATGAACACTGAAGCTTTCTTT.

There are many counts of this clonotype. The chain joins TRBV12-3 or TRBV12-4 to TRBJ1-5; D perhaps matches TRBD1 (6 bases). V gave up 6 bases and J gave up 0 bases, with 9 bases separating them. CDR3 length equals 14 residues. CDR3 loop: CASRDSYSNQPQHF. The CDR3, as DNA: TGTGCCAGCAGGGACAGCTATAGCAATCAGCCCCAGCATTTT.

The chain links TRBV7-2 to TRBJ2-3; tentatively, D is TRBD1 (7 bases). V was shortened by 5 bases and J by 6 bases, with 18 bases between the two germline ends. The CDR3 has 15 amino acids. Germline CDR1 and CDR2: SGHTA and FQGNSA. The CDR3 is CASSLSGGGVDTQYF. The CDR3, as DNA: TGTGCCAGCAGCCTCTCCGGAGGGGGCGTCGATACGCAGTATTTT.

This clonotype turned up a few times. The CDR3 region is CASSFRNQGLTYGYTF. The CDR3 DNA is TGTGCCAGCAGTTTTCGGAATCAGGGGCTCACCTATGGCTACACCTTC. V is TRBV12-3 or TRBV12-4 and J is TRBJ1-2; possible D gene TRBD1, 6 bases. V gave up 3 bases and J gave up 4 bases, with 18 bases separating them. This CDR3 is 16 amino acids long.

The sample holds many counts of this clonotype. The chain couples TRBV24-1 to TRBJ2-1; 10 nucleotides match TRBD2. Trimming cost V 3 bases and J 0 bases; bases outside gene matches: 10. This CDR3 has 19 amino acids. Germline lookup yields CDR1 KGHDR and CDR2 SFDVKD. CDR3 bases: TGTGCCACCAGTGATCGACCGGGACTAGCGCACATCTCCTACAATGAGCAGTTCTTC. Its protein is CATSDRPGLAHISYNEQFF.

The chain couples TRBV7-2 to TRBJ1-2; D call uncertain. Trimming cost V 0 bases and J 3 bases, with 5 bases left between them. The CDR3 runs 13 residues. CDR1 SGHTA and CDR2 FQGNSA come from the germline V gene. Written as DNA, the CDR3 is TGTGCCAGCAGCTTAGCCCAGGACTATGGCTACACCTTC. This encodes CASSLAQDYGYTF.

At least ten counts were recorded for this clonotype. V gene TRBV20-1 combines with J gene TRBJ2-7; 7 positions agree with TRBD1. The CDR3 length is 13 residues. Germline CDR1 is DFQATT and CDR2 is SNEGSKA (reference sequence). V lost 0 bases and J lost 7; bases outside the gene matches: 6. The chain's CDR3 is CSAREMDRPEQYF. CDR3 DNA sequence: TGCAGTGCTAGAGAAATGGACAGGCCTGAGCAGTACTTC.

This clonotype occurred many times. The CDR3 loop reads CASSLTGGVQNSPLHF. Written as DNA, the CDR3 is TGTGCCAGCAGTTTAACAGGGGGAGTACAGAATTCACCCCTCCACTTT. The chain links TRBV27 to TRBJ1-6; 8 nucleotides line up with TRBD1. J lost 7 bases, V lost 2 bases, and 7 bases had no gene match. From germline, CDR1 is MNHEY and CDR2 SMNVEV (reference sequence). The CDR3 length is 16 residues.

Many counts were recorded for this clonotype. This chain joins TRBV19 and TRBJ1-5, with D possibly TRBD1 on 5 matching bases. The V and J ends lost 6 bases and 4 bases respectively, with 16 bases between them. Germline V gene sequence: CDR1 LNHDA, CDR2 SQIVND (reference sequence). The CDR3 is made up of 15 amino acids. This CDR3 is CASSDWGEINQPQHF. The CDR3 coding sequence is TGTGCCAGTAGCGATTGGGGGGAAATTAATCAGCCCCAGCATTTT.

This clonotype came up many times. The chain recombines TRBV2 with TRBJ1-1; D is ambiguous. V lost 3 bases to trimming and J lost 3 bases, with 2 bases between them. There are 11 residues in the CDR3. Germline loops: CDR1 SNHLY, CDR2 FYNNEI. CDR3 bases: TGTGCCAGCAGTGAGTACACTGAAGCTTTCTTT. This translates into CASSEYTEAFF.

In this sample, this clonotype turned up many times. CDR3 residues: CASSPLGVWGFF. DNA for the CDR3: TGTGCCAGCAGTCCCCTCGGGGTTTGGGGGTTCTTC. The chain links TRBV12-3 or TRBV12-4 to TRBJ2-1; possible D gene TRBD2, 5 bases. This CDR3 contains 12 residues. V lost 5 bases and J lost 15, with 17 bases in between.

The chain joins TRBV20-1 to TRBJ2-3, with D unresolved. Trimming took 6 bases from V and 9 from J, leaving 16 bases between them. Germline CDR1 DFQATT, CDR2 SNEGSKA (reference sequence). This CDR3 contains 12 residues. As DNA, the CDR3 is TGCAGTGCCACCCGGGCACCGGAGACGCAGTATTTT. It yields the protein CSATRAPETQYF.

This clonotype turned up a few times. The chain couples TRBV24-1 to TRBJ2-1, with 11 bases that match TRBD2. V was pared by 3 bases and J by 4 bases, with 7 bases of the junction left unmatched. Germline loops: CDR1 KGHDR, CDR2 SFDVKD. The CDR3 contains 17 residues. The CDR3 here is CATSDHLAGGPYNEQFF. The DNA of the CDR3 is TGTGCCACCAGTGATCACCTAGCGGGGGGACCGTACAATGAGCAGTTCTTC.

This clonotype has at least ten counts. V usage is TRBV5-1 and J usage is TRBJ2-4; D is possibly TRBD1 or TRBD2 (5 bases each). CDR3 length: 13 amino acids. Trimming removed 4 bases at V and 5 bases at J, with 10 bases between. The V gene's germline CDR1 is SGHRS and CDR2 YFSETQ. The CDR3 DNA is TGCGCCAGCAGCATGGGGGAAGAAAACATTCAGTACTTC. Its translation: CASSMGEENIQYF.

This clonotype was recorded many times. The genes are TRBV28 and TRBJ1-5, with unresolved D. Germline V CDR1 and CDR2: MDHEN, SYDVKM. This CDR3 comprises 12 residues. V shed 1 base and J shed 5 bases, with 3 bases lying between them. The CDR3 protein is CASSLYDQPQHF. The CDR3 DNA reads TGTGCCAGCAGTTTATATGATCAGCCCCAGCATTTT. Full variable domain (rest looked up from reference TRBV28 and TRBJ1-5): DVKVTQSSRYLVKRTGEKVFLECVQDMDHENMFWYRQDPGLGLRLIYFSYDVKMKEKGDIPEGYSVSREKKERFSLILESASTNQTSMYLCASSLYDQPQHFGDGTRLSIL.